These T cell receptor beta chains were read from a single sample in a study of T cell changes during pregnancy in multiple sclerosis. Some clones are missing from TCRdb's copy, which holds only in-frame ones; the method was immunoSEQ multiplex PCR. The table includes 88,000 or so clones, around 90% detected once. This material consisted of peripheral blood, taken before pregnancy. The origin of the receptors is a female donor with multiple sclerosis, enrolled in a pregnancy study. The CDR3 runs from the conserved cysteine through the conserved F or W. Each record gives: V gene, clone size, CDR3 protein. Expanded clones get a size class; other rows say once, few or many, or leave the size out.

V: TRBV29-1; size: few; CDR3: CSVEESGYEQYF
V: TRBV5-4; size: .; CDR3: CASSPGTTVGTQYF
V: TRBV4-1; size: .; CDR3: CASKLGPGDEKLFF
V: TRBV6-1; size: .; CDR3: CASTITAYEQYF
V: TRBV28; size: .; CDR3: CASSLGHSSGLKSPQYF
V: TRBV6-5; size: .; CDR3: CASSYGQGNWNIQYF
V: TRBV7-2; size: .; CDR3: CASSSVGGLAGSGELFF
V: TRBV14; size: .; CDR3: CASSQDGPSSGNTIYF
V: TRBV2; size: .; CDR3: CASIVLDRGEAFF
V: TRBV7-8; size: .; CDR3: CASSPGLAGVPGANVLTF
V: TRBV4-1; size: .; CDR3: CASSQGIGGSEQFF